This T cell receptor beta chain was identified during a study of T cells after yellow fever vaccination. Study-level background: With SMART-Seq v4 Ultra Low Input, the fractions containing low cell numbers were prepared.

TCRdb fed the 5' RACE reads into MiXCR, producing one record per CDR3 protein. The table has hundreds of thousands of distinct CDR3 sequences, roughly 20% seen once. The V gene's germline CDR1 is SGHNT and CDR2 YYREEE (reference sequence). V shed 0 bases, J shed 1 base, and the junction held 6 bases outside the gene matches. This CDR3 contains 16 residues. This TCR was recovered from a man aged 18 to 35 who received the YFV17D yellow fever vaccine. The V and J genes are TRBV5-4 and TRBJ1-1; 7 bases agree with TRBD1. Source: PBMCs, taken before the yellow fever booster vaccination. CDR3 sequence reads: CASSLGDRAENTEAFF. The CDR3, as DNA: TGTGCCAGCAGCTTGGGGGACAGAGCTGAGAACACTGAAGCTTTCTTT.